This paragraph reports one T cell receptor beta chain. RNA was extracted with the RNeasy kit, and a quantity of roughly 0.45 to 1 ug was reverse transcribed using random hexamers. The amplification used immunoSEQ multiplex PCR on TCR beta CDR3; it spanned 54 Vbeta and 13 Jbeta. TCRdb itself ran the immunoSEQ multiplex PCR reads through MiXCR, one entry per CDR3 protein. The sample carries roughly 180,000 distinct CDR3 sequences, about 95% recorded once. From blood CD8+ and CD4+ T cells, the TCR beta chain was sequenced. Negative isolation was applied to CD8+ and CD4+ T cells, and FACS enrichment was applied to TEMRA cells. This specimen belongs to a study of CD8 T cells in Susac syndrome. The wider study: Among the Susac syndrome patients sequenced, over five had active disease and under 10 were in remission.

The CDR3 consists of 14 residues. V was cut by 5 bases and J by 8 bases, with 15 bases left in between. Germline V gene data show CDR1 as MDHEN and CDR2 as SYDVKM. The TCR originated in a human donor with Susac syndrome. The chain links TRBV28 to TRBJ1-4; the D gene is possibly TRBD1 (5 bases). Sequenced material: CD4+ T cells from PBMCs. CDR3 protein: CASSPHLYREKLFF. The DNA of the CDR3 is TGTGCCAGCAGTCCGCATCTTTACAGGGAAAAACTGTTTTTT.